The 2 T cell receptor beta chains below all came from one sample that was sequenced in a study of CD8+ T cells in alopecia areata. It was cDNA, reverse transcribed from extracted RNA, that served as the sequencing template. Sequencing used immunoSEQ multiplex PCR; TCRdb keeps in-frame clones, though not all of them. The sample records some 240,000 clones, about 57% being singletons. The treatment denotes: oral pan-JAK inhibitor, 5-10 mg twice daily. Sequencing was performed on CD4+ T cells sorted from blood, taken at week 4, from a patient treated with tofacitinib. Source of these receptors: a human donor with alopecia areata.

As concerns this clone: This sample also contains other DNA sequences that code for the same CDR3. The chain carries TRBV30 and TRBJ1-1; a weak D match, TRBD1 (5 bases). V was shortened by 4 bases and J by 7 bases, with 16 bases between the two germline ends. The CDR3 is 13 amino acids. Looked up from germline, CDR1 is GTSNPN and CDR2 is SVGIG (reference sequence). CDR3 residues: CAWTRVIGVEAFF. CDR3 DNA sequence: TGTGCCTGGACCAGGGTGATTGGTGTTGAAGCTTTCTTT. Combining the CDR3 with reference TRBV30 and TRBJ1-1 gives the whole variable domain SQTIHQWPATLVQPVGSPLSLECTVEGTSNPNLYWYRQAAGRGLQLLFYSVGIGQISSEVPQNLSASRPQDRQFILSSKKLLLSDSGFYLCAWTRVIGVEAFFGQGTRLTVV.

The V call is TRBV15, the J call TRBJ1-5; D remains ambiguous. Germline values: CDR1 LNHNV, CDR2 YYDKDF (reference sequence). This CDR3 spans 14 amino acids. Trimming stripped 0 bases from V and 7 bases from J, with 10 bases between. DNA for the CDR3: TGTGCCACCAGCAGAGATCAGGTACAACAGCCCCAGCATTTT. It yields the protein CATSRDQVQQPQHF. Supplemented by reference TRBV15 and TRBJ1-5, the full variable domain reads DAMVIQNPRYQVTQFGKPVTLSCSQTLNHNVMYWYQQKSSQAPKLLFHYYDKDFNNEADTPDNFQSRRPNTSFCFLDIRSPGLGDTAMYLCATSRDQVQQPQHFGDGTRLSIL.